This entry lists 5 T cell receptor beta chains sequenced from one sample in a study of T-cell reconstitution after alpha-beta-depleted transplantation in children. Unique molecular identifiers tagged the TCRbeta library. TCRdb independently ran MiXCR on the PCR reads; one entry per CDR3 protein. Of about 170,000 distinct CDR3 sequences listed, over 8.5% were seen once; the top ten hold roughly 13%. Sequencing used PBMCs, obtained before TCRalphabeta/CD19-depleted stem cell transplant. These TCRs come from a boy aged 2 to 9 with acute myeloid leukemia, due to receive a stem cell transplant.

This clonotype showed up many times. The chain has TRBV5-1 and TRBJ2-2, with D perhaps matching TRBD1 (5 bases). The CDR3 extends over 17 amino acids. Germline V gene lookup returns CDR1 SGHRS and CDR2 YFSETQ. Trimming removed 2 bases from V and 4 bases from J, with 18 bases in between. The CDR3 DNA reads TGCGCCAGCAGCTTCCCGCCCGACAGTTACTGCACCGGGGAGCTGTTTTTT. This codes for CASSFPPDSYCTGELFF.

This clonotype was counted ten times or more. The V gene is TRBV20-1, the J gene TRBJ1-1; tentative D call: TRBD1 (6 bases). Looked up from germline, CDR1 is DFQATT and CDR2 is SNEGSKA (reference sequence). V was trimmed by 5 bases and J by 1 base, leaving 14 bases between them. This CDR3 is 14 amino acids long. The CDR3 nucleotides read TGCAGTGCTGGGGTTGGGGGACAGAACACTGAAGCTTTCTTT. Translated, it gives CSAGVGGQNTEAFF.

This clonotype came up many times. The rearrangement uses TRBV10-3 and TRBJ2-3; 10 nucleotides align to TRBD2. Trimming cost V 6 bases and J 5 bases; bases outside gene matches: 8. The CDR3 spans 15 residues. Germline values: CDR1 ENHRY, CDR2 SYGVKD. CDR3 protein: CAIRTSGGAGDTQYF. DNA of the CDR3: TGTGCCATCAGAACGAGCGGGGGGGCCGGAGATACGCAGTATTTT.

The CDR3 sequence: CAIGGGIEGLAGSYEQYF. The CDR3 coding sequence is TGTGCCATCGGGGGAGGGATTGAAGGACTAGCGGGATCCTACGAGCAGTACTTC. The chain employs TRBV2 and TRBJ2-7; TRBD2 aligns across 12 bases. CDR3 size: 18 residues. With 10 bases clipped from V and 1 base from J, the junction kept 17 bases outside the gene matches. Germline CDR1 and CDR2: SNHLY and FYNNEI.

The table lists this clonotype with many counts. The chain uses TRBV7-9 and TRBJ2-7, with TRBD2 matching 9 bases. CDR1 is SEHNR, CDR2 FQNEAQ, per germline (reference sequence). The CDR3 has 15 amino acids. Trimming cost V 1 base and J 6 bases; bases outside gene matches: 7. The CDR3 region is CASSLGSGRSPEQYF. CDR3 sequence (DNA): TGTGCCAGCAGCTTAGGGAGCGGGAGGTCCCCCGAGCAGTACTTC.